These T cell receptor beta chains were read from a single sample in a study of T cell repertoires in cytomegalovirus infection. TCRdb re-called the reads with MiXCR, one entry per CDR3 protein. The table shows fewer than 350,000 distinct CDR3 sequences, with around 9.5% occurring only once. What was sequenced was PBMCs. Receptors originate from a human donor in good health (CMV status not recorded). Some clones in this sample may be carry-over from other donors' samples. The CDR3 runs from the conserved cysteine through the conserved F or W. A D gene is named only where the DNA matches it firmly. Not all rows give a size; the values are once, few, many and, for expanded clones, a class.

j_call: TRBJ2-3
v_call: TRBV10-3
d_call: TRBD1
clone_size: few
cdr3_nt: TGTGCCATCAGTGAGGACAGGGGGCTTAGCACAGATACGCAGTATTTT
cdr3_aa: CAISEDRGLSTDTQYF

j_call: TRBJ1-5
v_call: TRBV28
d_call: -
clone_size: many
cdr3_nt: TGTGCCAGCAGTTTAGGGGGTACTCAGCCCCAGCATTTT
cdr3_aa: CASSLGGTQPQHF

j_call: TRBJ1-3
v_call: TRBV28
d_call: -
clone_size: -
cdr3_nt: TGTGCCAGCAGTGAGGCGAGCACCCCTGGAAACACCATATATTTT
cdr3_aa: CASSEASTPGNTIYF

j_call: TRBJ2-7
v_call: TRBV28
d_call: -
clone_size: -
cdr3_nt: TGTGCCAGCACGGAAGAGAACTACGAGCAGTACTTC
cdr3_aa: CASTEENYEQYF

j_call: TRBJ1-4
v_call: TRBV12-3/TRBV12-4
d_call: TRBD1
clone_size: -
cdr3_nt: TGTGCCAGCAGCCCGGGACAGCTTAATGAAAAACTGTTTTTT
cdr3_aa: CASSPGQLNEKLFF

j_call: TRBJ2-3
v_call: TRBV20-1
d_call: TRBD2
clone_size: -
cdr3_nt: TGCAGTGCTCTCAGCGGGAGTAGCACAGATACGCAGTATTTT
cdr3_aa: CSALSGSSTDTQYF

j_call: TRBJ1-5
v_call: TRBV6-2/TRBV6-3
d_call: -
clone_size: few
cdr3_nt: TGTGCCAGCAGTTACGTATCCCCAGAGCCCCAGCATTTT
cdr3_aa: CASSYVSPEPQHF

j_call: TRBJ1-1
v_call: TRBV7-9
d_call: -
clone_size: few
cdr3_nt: TGTGCCAGCAGCTCCTTGGTTGGAAGGAGGACGAGCACTGAAGCTTTCTTT
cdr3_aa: CASSSLVGRRTSTEAFF

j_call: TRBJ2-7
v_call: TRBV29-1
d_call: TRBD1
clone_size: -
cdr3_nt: TGCAGCGTTGGCGTTTCTCGGGACAGGGGCTACGAGCAGTACTTC
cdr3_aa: CSVGVSRDRGYEQYF

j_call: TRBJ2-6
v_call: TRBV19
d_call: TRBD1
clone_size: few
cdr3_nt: TGTGCCAGTAGTATTTTTGGACAGGGGGCTTCTGGGGCCAACGTCCTGACTTTC
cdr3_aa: CASSIFGQGASGANVLTF

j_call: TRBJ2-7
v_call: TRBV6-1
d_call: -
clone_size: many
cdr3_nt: TGTGCCAGCAGTACCGGGACAATCGGCTACGAGCAGTACTTC
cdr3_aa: CASSTGTIGYEQYF

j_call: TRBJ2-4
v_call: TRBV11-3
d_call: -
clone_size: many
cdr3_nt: TGTGCCAGCAGCTCGAAAGACACACCGCGGAACATTCAGTACTTC
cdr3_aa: CASSSKDTPRNIQYF

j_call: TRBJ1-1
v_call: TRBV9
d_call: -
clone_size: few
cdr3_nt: TGTGCCAGCAGCCCCAGGGACATCGGGGGACTTATGAACACTGAAGCTTTCTTT
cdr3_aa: CASSPRDIGGLMNTEAFF

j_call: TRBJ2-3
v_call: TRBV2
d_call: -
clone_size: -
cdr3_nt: TGTGCCAGCAGTGAATTGGATGGAGATACGCAGTATTTT
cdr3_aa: CASSELDGDTQYF

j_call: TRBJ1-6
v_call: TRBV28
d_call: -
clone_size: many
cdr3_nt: TGTGCCAGCAGGATCGTTCCGTGGAGCTCCTATAATTCACCCCTCCACTTT
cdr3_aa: CASRIVPWSSYNSPLHF

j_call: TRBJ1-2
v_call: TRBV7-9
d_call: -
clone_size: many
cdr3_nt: TGTGCCAGCAACGACCCCGCCGTGAGGGGGGGGAATGGCTACACCTTC
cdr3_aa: CASNDPAVRGGNGYTF

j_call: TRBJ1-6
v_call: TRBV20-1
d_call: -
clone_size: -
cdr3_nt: TGCAGTGCTATTCCCCCGGGATTAGGCAATTCACCCCTCCACTTT
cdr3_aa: CSAIPPGLGNSPLHF

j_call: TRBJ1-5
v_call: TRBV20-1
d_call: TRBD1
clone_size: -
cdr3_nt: TGCAGTGCTAGAGACCGGACAGGGAAAAATAGCAATCAGCCCCAGCATTTT
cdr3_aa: CSARDRTGKNSNQPQHF

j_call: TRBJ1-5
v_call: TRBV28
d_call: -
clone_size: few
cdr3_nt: TGTGCCAGCAGTTTACGGCCTTATAGCAATCAGCCCCAGCATTTT
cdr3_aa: CASSLRPYSNQPQHF

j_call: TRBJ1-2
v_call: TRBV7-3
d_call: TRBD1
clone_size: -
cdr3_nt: TGTGCCAGCAGCTCCCGGGACAGGGGGTTCGGGGGCTACACCTTC
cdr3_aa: CASSSRDRGFGGYTF

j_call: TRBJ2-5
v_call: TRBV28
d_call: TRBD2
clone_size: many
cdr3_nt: TGTGCCAGCAGTCCGCCTCATAGCGGGAGGAACCAAGAGACCCAGTACTTC
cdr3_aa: CASSPPHSGRNQETQYF

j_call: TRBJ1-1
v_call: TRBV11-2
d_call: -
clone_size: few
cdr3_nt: TGTGCCAGCAGCTTGTCGGGGAGGGTGGGCACTGAAGCTTTCTTT
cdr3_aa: CASSLSGRVGTEAFF

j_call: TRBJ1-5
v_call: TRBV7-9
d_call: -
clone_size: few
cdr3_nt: TGTGCCAGCAGCTTAGCGCCCTTGGAATCCCCAGGCCAGCCCCAGCATTTT
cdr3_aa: CASSLAPLESPGQPQHF

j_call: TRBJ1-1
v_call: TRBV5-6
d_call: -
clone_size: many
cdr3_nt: TGTGCCAGCAGTTCTCCTCGATCGACAGAGAGATACACTGAAGCTTTCTTT
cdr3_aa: CASSSPRSTERYTEAFF

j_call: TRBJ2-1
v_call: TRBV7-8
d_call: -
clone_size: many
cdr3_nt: TGTGCCAGCAGCTTAGTCGTGAGGTTGAATGAGCAGTTCTTC
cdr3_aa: CASSLVVRLNEQFF

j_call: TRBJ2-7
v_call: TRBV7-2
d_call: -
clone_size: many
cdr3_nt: TGTGCCAGCAGCTTAGGGGGCCCCTCGTCCCCCTACGAGCAGTACTTC
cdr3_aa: CASSLGGPSSPYEQYF

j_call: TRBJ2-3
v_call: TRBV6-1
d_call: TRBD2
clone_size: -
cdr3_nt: TGTGCCAGCAGTTCGATGATGCCGGGACTAGCGGGACGCACAGATACGCAGTATTTT
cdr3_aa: CASSSMMPGLAGRTDTQYF

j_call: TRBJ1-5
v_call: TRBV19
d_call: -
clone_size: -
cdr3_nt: TGTGCCAGTACCAATCAACCGGGAAGGGGTTACCAGCCCCAGCATTTT
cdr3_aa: CASTNQPGRGYQPQHF

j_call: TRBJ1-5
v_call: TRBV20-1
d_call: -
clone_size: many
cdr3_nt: TGCAGTGCTAGAGGCGGCAGGGTTAGCAATCAGCCCCAGCATTTT
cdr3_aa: CSARGGRVSNQPQHF

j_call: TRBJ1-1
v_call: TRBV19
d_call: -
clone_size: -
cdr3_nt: TGTGCCAGTAGTCGGATTGACAGGAACACTGAAGCTTTCTTT
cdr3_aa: CASSRIDRNTEAFF

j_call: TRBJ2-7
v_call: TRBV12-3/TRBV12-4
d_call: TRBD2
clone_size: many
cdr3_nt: TGTGCCAGCAGCTCCCCCCGGGGCGGGAGGATCACCTACGAGCAGTACTTC
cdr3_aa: CASSSPRGGRITYEQYF

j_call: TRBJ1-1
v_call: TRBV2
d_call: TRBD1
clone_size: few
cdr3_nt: TGTGCCAGCACCCCGACAGGGGTGAACACTGAAGCTTTCTTT
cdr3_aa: CASTPTGVNTEAFF

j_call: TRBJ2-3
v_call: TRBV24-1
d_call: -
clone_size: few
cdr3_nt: TGTGCCACCAGTGACAAGACAGGACGTGGCCTCAGTCGGACAGATACGCAGTATTTT
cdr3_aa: CATSDKTGRGLSRTDTQYF

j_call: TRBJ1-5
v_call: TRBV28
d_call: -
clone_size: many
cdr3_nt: TGTGCCAGCATGTCGCCGTGGGCGGAGGGACAGCCCCAGCATTTT
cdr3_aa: CASMSPWAEGQPQHF

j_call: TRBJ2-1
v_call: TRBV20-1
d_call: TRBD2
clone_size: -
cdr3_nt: TGCAGTGCTCTACGAGTTAGCGGGAGCGGCTACAATGAGCAGTTCTTC
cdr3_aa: CSALRVSGSGYNEQFF

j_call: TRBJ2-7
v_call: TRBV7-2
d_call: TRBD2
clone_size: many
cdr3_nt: TGTGCCAGCAGCTCCCTAGGAGCGGGAGAGGGATACGAGCAGTACTTC
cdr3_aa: CASSSLGAGEGYEQYF

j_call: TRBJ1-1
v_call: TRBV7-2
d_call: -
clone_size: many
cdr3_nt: TGTGCCAGCAGCTTACTGGGCGCAGGGTCCCTCACTGAAGCTTTCTTT
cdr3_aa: CASSLLGAGSLTEAFF

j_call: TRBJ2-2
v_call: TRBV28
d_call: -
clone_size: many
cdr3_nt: TGTGCCAGCAGTTTAGGGGCGAGCACCGGGGAGCTGTTTTTT
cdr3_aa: CASSLGASTGELFF

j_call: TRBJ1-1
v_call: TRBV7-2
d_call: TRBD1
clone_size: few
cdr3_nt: TGTGCCAGCAGCTTAGAGGCACAGGGGGGAGCTTTCTTT
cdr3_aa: CASSLEAQGGAFF

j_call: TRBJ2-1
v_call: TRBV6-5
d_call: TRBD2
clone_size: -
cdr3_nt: TGTGCCAGCAGTTACTCGGGGACTAGCGGGAACAATGAGCAGTTCTTC
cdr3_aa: CASSYSGTSGNNEQFF

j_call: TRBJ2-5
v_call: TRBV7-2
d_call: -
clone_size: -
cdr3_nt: TGTGCCAGCAGCCCCCCCGGAGGGACCCAGTACTTC
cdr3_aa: CASSPPGGTQYF

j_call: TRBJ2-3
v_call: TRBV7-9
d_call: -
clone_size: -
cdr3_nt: TGTGCCAGCAGCTTCCCAGGGCCAGATACGCAGTATTTT
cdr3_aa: CASSFPGPDTQYF

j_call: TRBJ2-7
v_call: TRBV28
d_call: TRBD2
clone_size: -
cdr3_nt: TGTGCCAGCAGTTCCTACTATGGGGGACTAGCGGAAGACGAGCAGTACTTC
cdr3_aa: CASSSYYGGLAEDEQYF

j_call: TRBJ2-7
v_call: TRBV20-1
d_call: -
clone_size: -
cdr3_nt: TGCAGTGCCAGTCCCGGGGAAGCTTTCTACGAGCAGTACTTC
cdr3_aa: CSASPGEAFYEQYF

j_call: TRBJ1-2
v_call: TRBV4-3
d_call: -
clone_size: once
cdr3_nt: TGCGCCAGCAGCCAAGGCCAGGGTCCCTATGGCTACACCTTC
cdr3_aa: CASSQGQGPYGYTF

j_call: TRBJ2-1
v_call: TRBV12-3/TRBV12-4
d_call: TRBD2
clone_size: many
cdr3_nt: TGTGCCAGCAGGGGAGGACTAGGGTTCAATGAGCAGTTCTTC
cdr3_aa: CASRGGLGFNEQFF

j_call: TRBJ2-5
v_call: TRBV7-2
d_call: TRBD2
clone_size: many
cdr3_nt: TGTGCCAGCAGCTTAGTCGCTAGCGGGGGGGCCCGGGAGACCCAGTACTTC
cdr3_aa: CASSLVASGGARETQYF

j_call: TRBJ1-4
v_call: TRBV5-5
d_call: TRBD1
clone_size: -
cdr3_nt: TGTGCCAGCAGTTCCAAGGACAGGGTGACTAATGAAAAACTGTTTTTT
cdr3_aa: CASSSKDRVTNEKLFF

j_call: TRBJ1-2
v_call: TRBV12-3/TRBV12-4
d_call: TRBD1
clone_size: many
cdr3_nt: TGTGCCAGCAGTTACGGACAGGGGGCAGGTGGCTACACCTTC
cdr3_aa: CASSYGQGAGGYTF

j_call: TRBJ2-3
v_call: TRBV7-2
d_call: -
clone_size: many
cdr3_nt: TGTGCCAGCAGGCGCTCCCGTGGCACAGATACGCAGTATTTT
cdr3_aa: CASRRSRGTDTQYF

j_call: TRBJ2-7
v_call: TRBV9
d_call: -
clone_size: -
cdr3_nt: TGTGCCAGCAGCGTTGGTCGGGGGCAACTCTACGAGCAGTACTTC
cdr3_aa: CASSVGRGQLYEQYF

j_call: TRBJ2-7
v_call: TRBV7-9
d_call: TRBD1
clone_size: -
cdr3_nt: TGTGCCAGCAGCACCAGTACCGGGACAGGGCCCGAGCAGTACTTC
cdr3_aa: CASSTSTGTGPEQYF

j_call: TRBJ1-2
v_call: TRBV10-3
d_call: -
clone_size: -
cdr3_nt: TGTGCCATCAGTCAAATCAACTATGGCTACACCTTC
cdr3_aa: CAISQINYGYTF

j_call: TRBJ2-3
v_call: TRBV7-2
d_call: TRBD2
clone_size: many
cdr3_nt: TGTGCCAGCAGCTTCCGGACTAGCGGGGAAGATACGCAGTATTTT
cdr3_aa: CASSFRTSGEDTQYF

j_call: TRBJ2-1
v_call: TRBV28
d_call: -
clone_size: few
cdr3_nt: TGTGCCAGCAGTTACGGGGGACTTGAGCAGTTCTTC
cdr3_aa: CASSYGGLEQFF

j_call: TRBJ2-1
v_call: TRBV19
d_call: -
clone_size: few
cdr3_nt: TGTGCCAGTAGTATAGAAAGAGCGCGCGCCTACAATGAGCAGTTCTTC
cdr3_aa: CASSIERARAYNEQFF

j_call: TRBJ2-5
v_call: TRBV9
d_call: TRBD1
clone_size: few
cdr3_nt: TGTGCCAGCAGCGCCCGGGACAGAGAACAAGAGACCCAGTACTTC
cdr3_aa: CASSARDREQETQYF

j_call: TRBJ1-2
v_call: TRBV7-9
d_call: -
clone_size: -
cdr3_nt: TGTGCCAGCAGCTTAGGTGGCAAAACAAATGGCTACACCTTC
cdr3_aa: CASSLGGKTNGYTF

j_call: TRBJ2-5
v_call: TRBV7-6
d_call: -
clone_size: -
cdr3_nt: TGTGCCAGCAGCTTAGGGACGGCCGGGACCCAGTACTTC
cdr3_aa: CASSLGTAGTQYF